Included here is one T cell receptor (beta chain) sequence, with context. The sample is drawn from a study of chemoradiotherapy in HPV16-positive cancers. This table comes from immunoSEQ multiplex PCR, and its TCRdb copy is limited to in-frame clones, with some not included. The sample lists about 1,800 clones, 55% to 85% occurring once. Repertoires were sampled repeatedly during chemoradiotherapy. The V and J ends lost 3 bases and 7 bases respectively, with 13 bases between them. Germline CDR1 SGHRS, CDR2 YFSETQ. The CDR3 contains 13 residues. The TCR was taken from a human donor with HPV-associated anogenital cancer. This specimen consisted of tumor tissue, obtained from a patient who underwent chemoradiotherapy. This chain connects TRBV5-1 to TRBJ2-5; tentative D call: TRBD1 (6 bases). The CDR3 is CASSWTPRGTQYF. The CDR3 DNA reads TGCGCCAGCAGCTGGACACCCAGGGGGACCCAGTACTTC.